This T cell receptor (beta chain) was recorded in a study of T cells in Graves' hyperthyroidism and ophthalmopathy. Study-wide findings and caveats: Peripheral blood also featured most of the thyroid clonotypes expanded above 0.001.

Amplification targeted TCR beta CDR3 regions from RNA transcripts. In the first-round RT-PCR of the TCR CDR3, the HTBI primer set was used. TCRdb reanalysed the multiplex PCR reads using MiXCR and keeps one entry per CDR3 protein. The table has about 350,000 distinct CDR3 sequences, about 15% seen once. The CDR3 sequence is 16 residues long. Per germline, CDR1 MNHNS and CDR2 SASEGT. This clonotype has a count of ten or more. As yet, its antigen is unknown. One end of the junction is discordant with germline, which a read error may explain. The sample was blood. The receptor was derived from a woman aged 30 to 39 with Graves' hyperthyroidism. The chain combines TRBV6-1 with TRBJ2-5; D is perhaps TRBD1 (5 bases). CDR3 nucleotide sequence: TGTGCTAGCAGTGAAGCGTATGGGGCAACCCAAGAGACCCAGTACTTC. Translation: CASSEAYGATQETQYF.